This T cell receptor beta chain was observed in a study of T cells in Graves' hyperthyroidism and ophthalmopathy (dated by TCRdb to 2018 to 2020). Concerning the study at large: Peripheral blood was collected at initial diagnosis, before any treatment. A discovery cohort of about 95 patients, 43 with Graves' ophthalmopathy and 55 to 60 with stable Graves' hyperthyroidism, was used to find distinguishing TCR V-J signatures. Prospective prediction of ophthalmopathy was tested in an independent validation cohort consisting of roughly 19 hyperthyroidism patients and 17 patients who later progressed to ophthalmopathy. The 90 to 100 discovery patients were randomly split 7:3 into training and test sets. In several Graves' hyperthyroidism patients, the study also compared T-cell repertoires from thyroid tissue with T-cell repertoires from blood. Following sampling, methimazole starting at 30 mg daily was given to hyperthyroidism patients, and high-dose intravenous methylprednisolone was given to ophthalmopathy patients. TCR Vbeta CDR3 sequencing of 135 peripheral blood samples (43 ophthalmopathy, some 75 hyperthyroidism and around 17 progressor patients) is reported in the paper. Overall study results and their limits: No statistical method was used to fix the sample size in advance, and group allocation was not hidden from the investigators. In validation, the model predicted progression to ophthalmopathy with around 71% sensitivity and about 72% specificity, a median of roughly seven months before onset. Most expanded thyroid clonotypes (frequency above 0.001) were also detected in blood, a finding suggesting that blood repertoires may reflect thyroid immune responses. In cross-validation, a model built on a 13 V-J signature told ophthalmopathy apart from stable hyperthyroidism with under 90% sensitivity and about 81% specificity, and in testing the same model reached 80%/75%.

This clonotype was counted many times. Its antigen is currently not known. One base away there is no much larger clone; base qualities are not given. Spanning cysteine to phenylalanine, the CDR3 consists of 16 amino acids. The DNA shown is the 48-base CDR3, in frame from base 1. V is pruned by 2 bases and J by 3 bases, leaving 7 bases of the junction without a gene match. Moderately to severely active disease, a Clinical Activity Score of at least 3, a NOSPECS grade of at least 4, and a duration under 3 months were present in ophthalmopathy patients. Exclusion was applied to patients with uncontrolled infections, other autoimmune diseases, pregnancy or lactation. Diagnoses relied on clinical symptoms, serum thyroxine and TRAb, thyroid ultrasound and orbital computed tomography. PBMCs were isolated from about 10 ml of fresh peripheral blood by Ficoll-Paque density gradient centrifugation. Total RNA was extracted with Trizol reagent, and quality was checked on an Agilent 2100 Bioanalyzer.

The TCR beta CDR3 regions were amplified from RNA transcripts. The first round of RT-PCR for the TCR CDR3 was performed with the HTBI primer set and the Qiagen OneStep RT-PCR kit. A second multiplex PCR round built the libraries, followed by size selection and purification. Libraries were sequenced paired-end with 100 bp reads on an Illumina HiSeq2000. On the authors' methods: SOAPnuke was used to process the raw data, removing reads that contained adapters or uncalled bases, had a mean Phred below 15, or lacked an exact match to the constant primer or identifier. High-quality paired reads were merged using COPE v1.2.5, and each unique nucleotide sequence was defined as a clonotype. MiTCR v1.1 was used to align the clonotypes against IMGT TRBV, TRBD and TRBJ reference segments. Analysis was restricted to V-J combinations with a frequency above 0.0001, which covered about 99% of repertoires. A TCS score was defined as the ratio between F50 (clonal expansion) and ExV (chaos), using BLOSUM62-based TCRdist between CDR3 peptides within each V-J. Welch's t-statistics and random forest reduced roughly 530 V-J features to 13, which were used in a naive Bayes classifier (R e1071). TCRdb cleaned the public reads at Q25 with fastp, built clones with MiXCR and kept in-frame beta chains. Identical CDR3 protein sequences are pooled into one entry, listed with their most common genes and DNA. TCRdb's processing, not the authors' own work, is the source of the V and J calls. Within this sample are over 400,000 distinct CDR3 sequences, with under 25% of them counted one time only. The ten largest make up approximately 49% of the sample.

The sequenced sample was blood. The sequence was obtained from a woman aged 65 to 85 with Graves' ophthalmopathy. In this chain, TRBV12-3 or TRBV12-4 is recombined with TRBJ2-5, with TRBD2 identical over 9 junction bases. The CDR3 corresponds to CASSLWPSGTKETQYF. The DNA reads TGTGCCAGCAGTTTATGGCCTAGCGGGACTAAAGAGACCCAGTACTTC.